The clone carrying this T cell receptor beta chain was detected many times. Its antigen remains unknown. Preparation of the TCRbeta library was carried out with unique molecular identifiers. TCRdb reanalysed the PCR reads using MiXCR and keeps one entry per CDR3 protein. This sample carries about 300,000 distinct CDR3 sequences, 10% of them seen once, and the ten largest clones take around 7.6%. This record belongs to a study of T-cell reconstitution after alpha-beta-depleted transplantation in children. Study results and caveats: T-cell numbers and diversity, one year after transplant, stemmed largely from T cells that were newly produced.

The sequence came from a boy younger than two with acute myeloid leukemia, due to receive a stem cell transplant. This material consisted of PBMCs, taken before TCRalphabeta/CD19-depleted stem cell transplant.

CDR3 loop: CSLIRSGRAGFGTDTQYF. The DNA for the CDR3 is TGCAGCTTAATAAGATCGGGGAGGGCCGGGTTTGGCACAGATACGCAGTATTTT. J is TRBJ2-3 and V is TRBV29-1; 7 bases fit TRBD2. Germline V gives CDR1 SQVTM, CDR2 ANQGSEA. The J segment lost 1 base and the V segment lost 8 bases, leaving 21 bases of the junction unmatched. This CDR3 is 18 amino acids long.